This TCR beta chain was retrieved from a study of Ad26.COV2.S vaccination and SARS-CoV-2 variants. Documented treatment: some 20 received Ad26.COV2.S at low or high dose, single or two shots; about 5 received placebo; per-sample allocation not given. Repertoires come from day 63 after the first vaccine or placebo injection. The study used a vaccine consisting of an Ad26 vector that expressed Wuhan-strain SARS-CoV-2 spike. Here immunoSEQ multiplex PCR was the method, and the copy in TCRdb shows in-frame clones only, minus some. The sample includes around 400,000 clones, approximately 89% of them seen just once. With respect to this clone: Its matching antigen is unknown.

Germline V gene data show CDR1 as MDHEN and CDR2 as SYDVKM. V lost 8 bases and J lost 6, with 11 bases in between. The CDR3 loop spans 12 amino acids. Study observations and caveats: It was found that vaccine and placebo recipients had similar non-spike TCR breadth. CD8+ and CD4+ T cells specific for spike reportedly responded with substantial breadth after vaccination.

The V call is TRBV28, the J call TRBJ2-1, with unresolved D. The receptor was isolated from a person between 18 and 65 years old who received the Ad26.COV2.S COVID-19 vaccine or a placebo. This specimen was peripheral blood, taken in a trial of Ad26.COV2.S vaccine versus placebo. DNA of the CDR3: TGTGCCAGCGGCCTAGGGTCCAATGAGCAGTTCTTC. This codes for CASGLGSNEQFF.